The 13 T cell receptor beta chains in this list originate from one sample, sequenced in a study of human T cells and chemical hapten exposure. TCRdb reprocessed the RACE reads via MiXCR and lists one record per CDR3 protein. The sample carries approximately 38,000 distinct CDR3 sequences, over 9.5% recorded once. As for time point: pre-sensitization, week 0. Treatment given: therapeutic diphenylcyclopropenone sensitization with weekly scalp DPC. This specimen consisted of whole blood, obtained in connection with sensitization to the hapten diphenylcyclopropenone (DPC). The receptor source for this set is a man aged 30 to 45 with alopecia areata. Some clones in this sample may be carry-over from other donors' samples.

V gene TRBV11-1 combines with J gene TRBJ2-1, with 9 bases that match TRBD2. V lost 2 bases to trimming and J lost 4 bases; unmatched junction nucleotides: 9. The germline CDR1 and CDR2 sequences are SGHAT and FQDESV (reference sequence). The CDR3 runs 17 residues. Written as DNA, the CDR3 is TGTGCCAGCAGCTTATATTCTAGCGGGATAACGTACAATGAGCAGTTCTTC. Protein sequence: CASSLYSSGITYNEQFF.

This clonotype was counted a few times. The chain is built from TRBV4-2 and TRBJ2-3, with 8 bases that match TRBD1. The V and J ends lost 4 bases and 6 bases, in that order; junction bases with no gene match: 9. CDR1 is LGHNA, CDR2 YNFKEQ, per germline. CDR3 length: 15 amino acids. This CDR3 is CASSPLTGVWDTQYF. The CDR3 coding sequence is TGTGCCAGCAGCCCCCTGACAGGGGTCTGGGATACGCAGTATTTT.

This clonotype was counted many times. This sequence joins TRBV29-1 and TRBJ1-2, with TRBD1 as a possible D gene (5 bases). The CDR3 is 15 amino acids. The V end was cut by 7 bases, the J end by 4 bases, with 22 bases between. Germline V gene sequence: CDR1 SQVTM, CDR2 ANQGSEA. The CDR3 nucleotides read TGCAGCGCATTGGGAGGGACCCCGGGCAGCTATGGCTACACCTTC. Its translation is CSALGGTPGSYGYTF.

The J gene is TRBJ2-7, the V gene TRBV27; D is unresolved. Between the trimmed V and J ends, which lost 8 bases and 2 bases, there was a span of 13 bases. The length of the CDR3 is 13 residues. CDR1 MNHEY and CDR2 SMNVEV come from the germline V gene (reference sequence). Written as DNA, the CDR3 is TGTGCCAGCCGCGGCCGGCATCCCTACGAGCAGTACGTC. Translation gives CASRGRHPYEQYV.

This clonotype has just a few counts. The gene calls are TRBV20-1 and TRBJ1-1; D possibly corresponds to TRBD1 (5 bases). The CDR3 length is 12 residues. Germline CDR1 is DFQATT and CDR2 is SNEGSKA (reference sequence). The V gene lost 5 bases and the J gene lost 6 bases, with 13 bases spanning the gap. The CDR3 is CSAATRGSEAFF. The DNA of the CDR3 is TGCAGTGCTGCCACACGGGGCTCTGAAGCTTTCTTT.

The V and J genes are TRBV4-2 and TRBJ2-5; 9 bases map to TRBD2. Losses at the gene ends were 2 bases for V and 9 bases for J; bases not matched to a gene: 10. Germline CDR1 and CDR2: LGHNA and YNFKEQ. The CDR3 sequence is 15 residues long. CDR3 in amino acids: CASSQWLAGAEAQYF. CDR3 sequence (DNA): TGTGCCAGCAGCCAATGGTTAGCGGGAGCCGAAGCCCAGTACTTC.

This clonotype has a handful of counts. The CDR3 region has the DNA TGTGCCAGCAGAACACAGTGGCGGGATCAGCCCCAGCATTTT. Its protein product is CASRTQWRDQPQHF. The chain couples TRBV6-2 or TRBV6-3 to TRBJ1-5; D is ambiguous. Trimming took 6 bases from V and 5 from J, leaving 14 bases between them. Germline values: CDR1 MNHEY, CDR2 SVGEGT. The CDR3 contains 14 residues.

This clonotype was seen ten or more times. This rearrangement joins TRBV7-8 to TRBJ2-1; D gene unclear. Germline V gene lookup returns CDR1 SGHVS and CDR2 FQNEAQ. The CDR3 length is 14 residues. V gave up 1 base and J gave up 12 bases, with 16 bases separating them. The CDR3 sequence is CASSLEAGSWGQFF. CDR3 nucleotide sequence: TGTGCCAGCAGCTTAGAAGCAGGAAGCTGGGGGCAGTTCTTC.

This clonotype came up many times. The V and J genes are TRBV7-2 and TRBJ2-1, with 11 positions matching TRBD2. The CDR3 loop spans 17 amino acids. With 2 bases clipped from V and 0 bases from J, the junction kept 3 bases outside the gene matches. CDR1 is SGHTA and CDR2 is FQGNSA in the germline V gene. CDR3 region: CASSLLAGGSSYNEQFF. CDR3 bases: TGTGCCAGCAGCTTACTAGCGGGGGGAAGCTCCTACAATGAGCAGTTCTTC. The complete variable domain, with remaining parts taken from reference TRBV7-2 and TRBJ2-1, reads GAGVSQSPSNKVTEKGKDVELRCDPISGHTALYWYRQSLGQGLEFLIYFQGNSAPDKSGLPSDRFSAERTGGSVSTLTIQRTQQEDSAVYLCASSLLAGGSSYNEQFFGPGTRLTVL.

The genes are TRBV7-3 and TRBJ2-3; D gene ambiguous. V was clipped by 5 bases and J by 3 bases, with 3 bases between them. CDR1 is SGHTA and CDR2 is FQGTGA in the germline V gene. The CDR3 spans 11 residues. CDR3 coding DNA: TGTGCCAGCAGCATTACAGATACGCAGTATTTT. Translating it yields CASSITDTQYF.

This clonotype has a handful of counts. The rearrangement uses TRBV19 and TRBJ1-1, with D hard to call. CDR1 and CDR2 from the germline V gene are LNHDA and SQIVND (reference sequence). Trimming stripped 4 bases from V and 1 base from J, with 10 bases between. The CDR3 has 14 residues. CDR3 sequence (DNA): TGTGCCAGTAGTAACGGGCTATCGAACACTGAAGCTTTCTTT. It yields the protein CASSNGLSNTEAFF.

The chain uses TRBV7-3 and TRBJ2-1; 7 nucleotides align to TRBD2. Germline loops: CDR1 SGHTA, CDR2 FQGTGA. After removal of 9 bases from V and 0 bases from J, the junction contained 2 bases not matched to a gene. The CDR3 sequence is 13 residues long. The CDR3 coding sequence is TGTGCCAGTGGACTAGGCTCCTACAATGAGCAGTTCTTC. Protein sequence: CASGLGSYNEQFF.

This clonotype was seen many times. This chain uses TRBV4-1 with TRBJ1-5, with no clear D. The CDR3 spans 15 residues. The germline gives CDR1 MGHRA, CDR2 YSYEKL. The ends were cut back, 4 bases at V and 2 bases at J, with 12 bases in the middle. CDR3 in amino acids: CASSPAQFGNQPQHF. The CDR3 DNA reads TGCGCCAGCAGCCCAGCACAGTTTGGCAATCAGCCCCAGCATTTT.